A selection of T cell receptor beta chains follows, all from one sample in a study of human thymus T cells. Sequencing used immunoSEQ multiplex PCR; TCRdb keeps in-frame clones, though not all of them. The profile shows over 35,000 clones, around 94% of them singletons. The sequenced material came from blood. These receptor sequences come from a boy under two years old with a congenital heart defect but otherwise immunologically healthy. Both conserved end residues are part of each CDR3. The D gene is left open where the match is weak. Clone size is given for some rows only: seen once, a few or many times, or a class if the clone is expanded.

j_call v_call clone_size d_call cdr3_nt cdr3_aa
TRBJ2-2 TRBV18 . . TGTGCCAGCTCAAAGACAGAAAACACCGGGGAGCTGTTTTTT CASSKTENTGELFF
TRBJ2-7 TRBV30 . TRBD1 TGTGCCTGGAGTGCCGGACAGGGCGAGCAGTACTTC CAWSAGQGEQYF
TRBJ2-1 TRBV28 . . TGTGCCAGCAGTTTACTATTCCCGATCTCCTACAATGAGCAGTTCTTC CASSLLFPISYNEQFF
TRBJ2-7 TRBV6-6 . . TGTGCCAGCAGTTACTCGATTGGGGGGATCGAATACGAGCAGTACTTC CASSYSIGGIEYEQYF
TRBJ2-6 TRBV18 . TRBD1 TGTGCCAGCTCACCACCGCGGCAGGACAGGGGGTTTGGGGCCAACGTCCTGACTTTC CASSPPRQDRGFGANVLTF
TRBJ1-5 TRBV5-6 . . TGTGCCAGCAGCTTGGCCGGTCAGCCCCAGCATTTT CASSLAGQPQHF
TRBJ1-1 TRBV30 . . TGTGCCTGGAGGGAGGGAATGAACACTGAAGCTTTCTTT CAWREGMNTEAFF
TRBJ1-2 TRBV7-2 . TRBD1 TGTGCCAGCAGCTTCGGACAGGGTCTGTATGGCTACACCTTC CASSFGQGLYGYTF
TRBJ1-6 TRBV5-1 . TRBD1 TGCGCCAGCAGCCTGGGACAGCCTAATTCACCCCTCCACTTT CASSLGQPNSPLHF
TRBJ1-2 TRBV6-6 . . TGTGCCAGCAGTTATCGGGGACTGAACTATGGCTACACCTTC CASSYRGLNYGYTF
TRBJ2-1 TRBV27 . TRBD2 TGTGCCAGCAGTTTACTAGCGGGGGGGCCTAATGAGCAGTTCTTC CASSLLAGGPNEQFF
TRBJ1-1 TRBV25-1 . TRBD1 TGTGCCAGCAGTACTCCCGGGACAGGGGGCACTGAAGCTTTCTTT CASSTPGTGGTEAFF
TRBJ1-5 TRBV27 . TRBD1 TGTGCCAGCAGTTTACAGGGGGCCAATCAGCCCCAGCATTTT CASSLQGANQPQHF
TRBJ2-5 TRBV10-3 . . TGTGCCATCAGTGAAAGGTCAGAAGAGACCCAGTACTTC CAISERSEETQYF
TRBJ2-1 TRBV6-5 . . TGTGCCAGCAGTTACAGCTCCTACAATGAGCAGTTCTTC CASSYSSYNEQFF
TRBJ1-6 TRBV10-3 . . TGTGCCATCAGTGAGGGACAGTCGGTCTTGTCCCTCCACTTT CAISEGQSVLSLHF
TRBJ1-2 TRBV28 few TRBD1 TGTGCCAGCAGTTCCCCGACAGGGTACTATGGCTACACCTTC CASSSPTGYYGYTF
TRBJ2-2 TRBV5-4 . TRBD2 TGTGCCAGCAGCCGCGGGGGGGGAAACACCGGGGAGCTGTTTTTT CASSRGGGNTGELFF
TRBJ1-5 TRBV28 . . TGTGCCAGCACTTCAGGTAGTCAGCCCCAGCATTTT CASTSGSQPQHF
TRBJ2-3 TRBV28 . . TGTGCCAGCAGTTTGTGGGGCCCCAGCACAGATACGCAGTATTTT CASSLWGPSTDTQYF